This T cell receptor beta chain was observed in a study of vaccination effects on CD4 cells after COVID-19. Study results and caveats: Marked clonal contraction was seen late after vaccination (in both infection- and vaccine-induced clones).

Before sequencing took place, the ViraFEST assay used viral peptide pools to expand antigen-specific CD4+ T cells. Upon completion of about eleven days in culture, CD4+ T cells were isolated. It was two doses of either the BNT162b2 or mRNA-1273 vaccine that participants received. Wells of a few million PBMC each were grown with approximately 10 IU/ml IL-2 and 9.5 to 10 ug/ml peptides. On this clone itself: Its target is not known.

The data were produced by immunoSEQ multiplex PCR, yet TCRdb's version contains in-frame clones alone and is incomplete. The sample consists of under 80,000 clones, approximately 73% of them appearing once. The CDR3 has 14 amino acids. V lost 3 bases to trimming and J lost 2 bases, with 11 bases between them. Germline V gene data show CDR1 as MNHNY and CDR2 as SVGAGI (reference sequence). The chain has TRBV6-6 and TRBJ2-7; weak D call: TRBD2 (5 bases). The sequenced sample was CD4+ T cells from PBMCs cultured with HCoV-229E spike peptides, obtained after COVID-19 vaccination. The receptor comes from a human donor who received a COVID-19 vaccine. CDR3 nucleotide sequence: TGTGCCAGCAGTTATGCCCGAGGGACCTACGAGCAGTACGTC. As protein: CASSYARGTYEQYV.